The clone carrying this T cell receptor beta chain has a handful of counts. V lost 2 bases to trimming and J lost 5 bases, with 9 bases between them. Per germline, CDR1 LGHDT and CDR2 YNNKEL (reference sequence). The CDR3 is 13 residues long. The sample is drawn from a study of blood T cell repertoires in COVID-19. Clones were sequenced by immunoSEQ multiplex PCR, and TCRdb holds only the in-frame ones, with some missing. The sample comprises approximately 49,000 clones, 65% to 90% of which are singletons, and 2.5% to 3% rests with the top ten. The sequenced material came from peripheral blood. This chain connects TRBV3-1 (or the pseudogene TRBV3-2) to TRBJ1-1, with D maybe TRBD1 (5 bases). The clonotype comes from a woman aged 55 to 70 with acute or convalescent COVID-19. The CDR3 sequence is CASSQQGWTEAFF. The CDR3 DNA reads as TGTGCCAGCAGCCAACAGGGTTGGACTGAAGCTTTCTTT.